This T cell receptor beta chain is drawn from a study of blood T cell repertoires in COVID-19. About the study: PBMCs, B-cell-depleted T cells, or T cells provided the cDNA or gDNA that made up the material.

Participants were aged about 18 to 90 years from more than 20 US areas. The CDR3 consists of 16 residues. Trimming stripped 2 bases from V and 7 bases from J, with 18 bases between. CDR1 and CDR2 (germline): SGHTS, YDEGEE. Source study methods: Estimates of nucleated cell counts were drawn from the amplification of reference gene primers. Libraries were prepared by immunoSEQ multiplex PCR; TCRdb keeps only in-frame clonotypes and omits some of them. V, J and clone size derive from that table, while D and trimming were established from the DNA sequence. Of approximately 250,000 clones listed, roughly 80% are singletons.

The sequenced material came from PBMCs or T cells enriched from blood (not recorded which). The chain couples TRBV5-8 to TRBJ1-4; D might be TRBD1 (6 bases). The TCR was taken from a man aged 25 to 45 with acute COVID-19. The CDR3 region is CASSFRPGKGGEKLFF. The CDR3 nucleotides read TGTGCCAGCAGCTTCCGTCCGGGGAAAGGGGGTGAAAAACTGTTTTTT.